A selection of T cell receptor beta chains follows, all from one sample in a study of blood T cell repertoires in COVID-19. The method was immunoSEQ multiplex PCR; TCRdb's version includes in-frame clones alone and lacks a portion of them. The data hold around 58,000 clones, with roughly 90% observed a single time. The sequenced sample consisted of peripheral blood. These receptors came from a man aged 55 to 69 with active COVID-19. The conserved cysteine and the conserved F or W are not part of the CDR3 here. The order of the fields is D gene, V gene, J gene, CDR3 length, CDR3 protein. A D gene is named only where the DNA matches it firmly.

TRBD2	TRBV6-5	TRBJ2-5	14	ASSYRRSGRSETQY
TRBD1	TRBV24-1	TRBJ2-5	14	ATSDPDRIRGETQY
NA	TRBV5-4	TRBJ2-3	12	ASSFTSGTDTQY
NA	TRBV6-4	TRBJ2-5	12	ASSDVRTARTQY
NA	TRBV9	TRBJ1-1	14	ASSVPCRQAYTEAF
TRBD1	TRBV19	TRBJ1-4	18	ASSIDQRDRGLAKYEKLF
NA	TRBV29-1	TRBJ2-7	9	SVTQGYEQY
TRBD2	TRBV10-3	TRBJ2-3	14	AISEGSGGNTDTQY
NA	TRBV7-6	TRBJ1-5	11	ASSFNSNQPQH
NA	TRBV3-1/TRBV3-2	TRBJ2-1	11	ASSQARVTEQF
TRBD2	TRBV5-1	TRBJ2-1	14	ASSLATGGHGNEQF
NA	TRBV3-1/TRBV3-2	TRBJ1-1	13	ASATDRFSNTEAF
NA	TRBV7-3	TRBJ1-6	12	ASSLGGGGSPLH
NA	TRBV19	TRBJ2-1	12	ASRGATFSNEQF
NA	TRBV5-4	TRBJ2-7	13	ASSFGGVLSREQY
TRBD2	TRBV10-3	TRBJ2-6	16	AISTTSGGYSGANVLT
NA	TRBV15	TRBJ2-5	13	ATSRRTVGQETQY
TRBD1	TRBV5-1	TRBJ2-7	11	ASSPQGTYEQY
TRBD2	TRBV5-1	TRBJ2-3	16	ASSYYGTSGRNTDTQY
NA	TRBV29-1	TRBJ2-7	14	SVDSKVGRGAYEQY
TRBD1	TRBV28	TRBJ2-7	12	ASSTGGYPYEQY
NA	TRBV4-2	TRBJ2-5	13	ASSQARGPQETQY
NA	TRBV2	TRBJ2-7	9	ASINGYEQY
TRBD1	TRBV6-2/TRBV6-3	TRBJ1-2	12	ASSWDRTDYGYT
TRBD2	TRBV5-1	TRBJ2-5	17	ASSLVSGVAGGPQETQY
NA	TRBV28	TRBJ1-6	12	ASSPLIPNSPLH
NA	TRBV6-2/TRBV6-3	TRBJ2-2	13	ASSYSSPNTGELF
TRBD1	TRBV6-2/TRBV6-3	TRBJ1-1	11	ASSSNRGTEAF
TRBD2	TRBV18	TRBJ2-1	13	ASSPEGGLAGRQF
NA	TRBV5-4	TRBJ2-7	11	ASSRNQGYEQY
NA	TRBV6-1	TRBJ1-3	12	ASSEPFSGNTIY
NA	TRBV7-7	TRBJ2-2	10	ASSFATGELF
TRBD1	TRBV6-6	TRBJ2-7	12	ASRPGQVTYEQY
NA	TRBV19	TRBJ2-1	10	ASSIPPGEQF
NA	TRBV11-2	TRBJ2-2	14	ASSLRQTSNTGELF
NA	TRBV6-4	TRBJ2-1	10	ASSDRGISKF
NA	TRBV25-1	TRBJ1-1	13	ASSELIGDNTEAF
NA	TRBV20-1	TRBJ2-5	9	SARVLETQY
TRBD2	TRBV7-2	TRBJ2-1	13	ASSPGLARYNEQF
NA	TRBV5-6	TRBJ1-6	13	ASSLGASYNSPLH
NA	TRBV7-2	TRBJ2-7	14	ASSLAEGPGLYEQY
NA	TRBV28	TRBJ2-7	11	ASSLAATYEQY
NA	TRBV14	TRBJ1-2	12	ASSPERRGIGYT
NA	TRBV28	TRBJ2-7	11	ASTTEVSYEQY
NA	TRBV7-9	TRBJ2-7	12	ASSLGLTSYEQY
NA	TRBV10-2	TRBJ1-2	11	ASSEKGLYGYT
NA	TRBV27	TRBJ1-2	13	ASSSAGDLSRGYT
NA	TRBV10-3	TRBJ2-1	13	ASLPHLGVNNEQF
NA	TRBV4-1	TRBJ1-4	13	ASSRGPGRGEKLF
NA	TRBV5-1	TRBJ1-1	13	ASSLEHRVDNEAF
TRBD2	TRBV4-2	TRBJ2-7	15	ASSLGQGGSGSHEQY
TRBD1	TRBV27	TRBJ2-4	14	ASSSINGTGNFIQY
NA	TRBV21-1	TRBJ2-7	12	ASSKRTETYEQY
NA	TRBV27	TRBJ2-1	11	ASSFNRDNEQF
NA	TRBV10-3	TRBJ2-3	14	ATAFRQGNTADTQY